Listed below are T cell receptor beta chains from one sample, sequenced in a study of OX40 agonist ivuxolimab in advanced cancers. Clones were sequenced by immunoSEQ multiplex PCR, and TCRdb holds only the in-frame ones, with some missing. The repertoire holds roughly 15,000 clones, about 81% seen once, with roughly 43% in the top ten. The specimen was CD4+ or CD8+ T cells sorted from blood, collected in a trial of the OX40 agonist ivuxolimab. These receptors originate from an adult with an advanced solid tumor such as melanoma, head and neck, liver or kidney cancer. Both conserved end residues are part of each CDR3. A D gene is named only where the DNA matches it firmly. Not all rows give a size; the values are once, few, many and, for expanded clones, a class.

clone_size | cdr3_length | j_call | v_call | d_call | cdr3_aa | cdr3_nt
- | 15 | TRBJ2-5 | TRBV19 | TRBD1 | CASSTGGQGGETQYF | TGTGCCAGTAGTACCGGGGGACAGGGAGGGGAGACCCAGTACTTC
once | 13 | TRBJ1-1 | TRBV7-9 | - | CASSLETGTEAFF | TGTGCCAGCAGCTTAGAAACAGGCACTGAAGCTTTCTTT
once | 15 | TRBJ2-7 | TRBV30 | - | CAWSRRGGRPYEQYF | TGTGCCTGGAGTAGGAGGGGTGGGCGCCCCTACGAGCAGTACTTC
- | 16 | TRBJ2-5 | TRBV27 | - | CASNPTRRVAYETQYF | TGTGCCAGCAACCCTACTCGTAGGGTAGCGTATGAGACCCAGTACTTC
- | 18 | TRBJ1-5 | TRBV27 | TRBD1 | CASEGQGAPGRHYQPQHF | TGTGCCAGCGAAGGACAGGGGGCTCCCGGACGGCATTATCAGCCCCAGCATTTT
- | 13 | TRBJ2-1 | TRBV19 | - | CASSRRGDNEQFF | TGTGCCAGTAGTAGGCGAGGGGACAATGAGCAGTTCTTC
once | 15 | TRBJ2-7 | TRBV14 | - | CASSQGRAGTYEQYF | TGTGCCAGCAGCCAAGGTAGAGCAGGGACCTACGAGCAGTACTTC
- | 15 | TRBJ1-4 | TRBV2 | - | CASSIDSRANEKLFF | TGTGCCAGCAGCATCGACAGCCGGGCAAATGAAAAACTGTTTTTT
few | 14 | TRBJ1-2 | TRBV11-2 | TRBD1 | CASSLGQGLYGYTF | TGTGCCAGCAGCTTAGGACAGGGACTCTATGGCTACACCTTC
few | 14 | TRBJ2-7 | TRBV18 | TRBD1 | CASSPDRGRHEQYF | TGTGCCAGCTCACCGGACAGGGGGCGCCACGAGCAGTACTTC
once | 16 | TRBJ2-3 | TRBV28 | TRBD2 | CAIRPLAGGRTDTQYF | TGTGCCATCCGCCCACTAGCGGGAGGACGGACAGATACGCAGTATTTT
- | 15 | TRBJ2-5 | TRBV7-3 | - | CASSPGRARVETQYF | TGTGCCAGCAGCCCTGGACGGGCTCGGGTAGAGACCCAGTACTTC
few | 14 | TRBJ2-7 | TRBV28 | - | CASTPTQGLIRQYF | TGTGCCAGCACACCTACACAGGGTTTGATTCGGCAGTACTTC
- | 17 | TRBJ2-1 | TRBV7-2 | TRBD2 | CASSLGHVGLAGGGWFF | TGTGCCAGCAGCTTGGGCCACGTGGGACTAGCGGGAGGAGGTTGGTTCTTC
- | 13 | TRBJ1-2 | TRBV28 | - | CASSDRARDGYTF | TGTGCCAGCAGTGACCGGGCCAGAGATGGCTACACCTTC
- | 15 | TRBJ2-5 | TRBV28 | TRBD1 | CASSSLTGPKETQYF | TGTGCCAGCAGTTCCCTGACAGGGCCAAAAGAGACCCAGTACTTC
- | 13 | TRBJ1-1 | TRBV7-2 | - | CASSLEDDTEAFF | TGTGCCAGCAGCTTAGAGGACGACACTGAAGCTTTCTTT
- | 13 | TRBJ1-2 | TRBV6-4 | - | CASSDSTNYGYTF | TGTGCCAGCAGTGACTCGACAAACTATGGCTACACCTTC
- | 16 | TRBJ2-1 | TRBV9 | TRBD2 | CASTPSGTTNYNEQFF | TGTGCCAGCACCCCATCAGGGACTACCAACTACAATGAGCAGTTCTTC
few | 14 | TRBJ2-7 | TRBV30 | - | CAWSVGRGSYEQYF | TGTGCCTGGTCCGTCGGCAGGGGCTCCTACGAGCAGTACTTC